This TCR beta chain is from a study of control samples from healthy donors and cancer patients. J was trimmed by 0 bases and V by 3 bases; bases with no gene match: 10. The CDR3 sequence is 19 residues long. Germline V CDR1 and CDR2: SGHDT, YYEEEE. Method: immunoSEQ multiplex PCR; TCRdb's copy keeps in-frame clones and lacks some. The sample includes roughly 220,000 clones, about 95% of them seen just once. The sequencing input was blood. The sequence was collected from a man in his forties or fifties in good health. The chain links TRBV5-6 to TRBJ2-6; 9 bases fit TRBD2. CDR3 protein: CASSSSERGASSGANVLTF. As DNA, the CDR3 is TGTGCCAGCAGCTCGTCCGAGCGGGGGGCGAGCTCTGGGGCCAACGTCCTGACTTTC.